Listed here is a single T cell receptor beta chain. The antigen is undetermined. The study sampled nominally healthy donors, though unrecorded immune exposures were likely. The sample originates from a study of cytomegalovirus exposure and HLA in healthy donors. As for the study in general: Sequencing of some 190 million T cells in an earlier analysis found about 120 million unique TCR beta sequences.

PCR primers comprised 60 Vbeta and 13 Jbeta primers. Repertoires were generated with immunoSEQ multiplex PCR, while TCRdb's copy carries only in-frame clones and drops some. The sample records just over 95,000 clones, roughly 82% being singletons. Findings and limits, study-wide: Investigators reported around 150 TCR beta chains as tied to cytomegalovirus. Clonal expansion, a later analysis showed, was greater in HLA-associated TCR beta chains than in equally common others.

CDR3 length: 12 amino acids. Germline loops: CDR1 ENHRY, CDR2 SYGVKD. Trimming took 3 bases from V and 9 from J, leaving 9 bases between them. Sequenced sample: PBMCs. The chain employs TRBV10-3 and TRBJ2-1; D may be TRBD2 (5 bases). The receptor's source is a human donor in good health. The CDR3: CAISDGAGEQFF. The CDR3 DNA reads TGTGCCATCAGTGATGGTGCGGGTGAGCAGTTCTTC.